One sample yielded the 28 T cell receptor beta chains listed below, sequenced in a study of T-cell reconstitution after alpha-beta-depleted transplantation in children. Preparing the TCRbeta library involved the use of unique molecular identifiers. TCRdb re-analysed the PCR reads in MiXCR, keeping a single row per CDR3 protein. The sample includes roughly 500,000 distinct CDR3 sequences, less than 35% of them seen just once. Sequencing used PBMCs from the stem cell graft donor, obtained from the stem cell graft. The receptors originated from a human donor who donated a stem cell graft to a child with aplastic anemia.

This chain links TRBV24-1 with TRBJ2-3, with D perhaps matching TRBD2 (7 bases). V was trimmed by 1 base and J by 1 base, leaving 8 bases between them. This CDR3 is built from 15 residues. The germline V gene has CDR1 KGHDR and CDR2 SFDVKD. The CDR3 DNA sequence: TGTGCCACCAGTGATTTAGGGGGGGGCACAGATACGCAGTATTTT. Translating gives CATSDLGGGTDTQYF.

This clonotype was recorded a few times. This sequence joins TRBV20-1 and TRBJ1-6; D not resolved. The CDR3 sequence is 13 residues long. The germline gives CDR1 DFQATT, CDR2 SNEGSKA (reference sequence). Deletions cut 7 bases from V and 0 bases from J, with 7 bases between. The CDR3 DNA is TGCAGTGTCCTGGGCTCCTATAATTCACCCCTCCACTTT. The encoded protein is CSVLGSYNSPLHF.

This clonotype was picked up a small number of times. This chain uses TRBV4-1 with TRBJ2-3; D ambiguous. Germline-derived CDR1 and CDR2 are MGHRA and YSYEKL. V lost 0 bases and J 0 bases, leaving 4 bases between the germline ends. This CDR3 spans 14 amino acids. CDR3 residues: CASSQDSSTDTQYF. The CDR3 region has the DNA TGCGCCAGCAGCCAAGATTCTAGCACAGATACGCAGTATTTT.

With regard to this clonotype: The junction differs from germline at one of its ends, possibly a read error. The rearrangement links TRBV12-3 or TRBV12-4 to TRBJ2-3, with a possible D match to TRBD2 (6 bases). The CDR3 sequence is 12 residues long. The CDR3 reads CASSFPGTAPDF. CDR3 nucleotide sequence: TGTGCCAGCAGTTTCCCCGGGACTGCCCCAGATTTT.

The CDR3 loop is CASSLVAGVQPEQFF. Written as DNA, the CDR3 is TGTGCCAGCAGCTTAGTGGCGGGAGTTCAACCTGAGCAGTTCTTC. The rearrangement links TRBV11-2 to TRBJ2-1; 7 nucleotides match TRBD2. Germline V gene lookup returns CDR1 SGHAT and CDR2 FQNNGV. The CDR3 has 15 amino acids. With V trimmed by 1 base and J by 9 bases, 9 bases remained unmatched.

CDR3 sequence: CASVGLAVTQGDTQYF. CDR3 DNA: TGTGCCAGCGTCGGGCTAGCGGTCACACAGGGGGATACGCAGTATTTT. V gene TRBV28 combines with J gene TRBJ2-3; D could derive from TRBD1 or TRBD2 (7 bases each). The length of the CDR3 is 16 residues. Trimming took off 8 bases at V and 6 bases at J, with 24 bases between the two ends. CDR1 MDHEN and CDR2 SYDVKM come from the germline V gene.

The V and J genes are TRBV12-3 or TRBV12-4 and TRBJ2-1; 10 bases line up with TRBD2. The CDR3 is 16 residues long. J gave up 3 bases and V 6 bases, and 8 bases lay outside the gene matches. The CDR3: CASSWTSGVNYNEQFF. CDR3 in DNA: TGTGCCAGCAGCTGGACTAGCGGAGTGAACTACAATGAGCAGTTCTTC.

V usage is TRBV5-1 and J usage is TRBJ1-5; D may be TRBD1 (5 bases). Germline V gene data show CDR1 as SGHRS and CDR2 as YFSETQ. The CDR3 consists of 14 residues. The ends were cut back, 0 bases at V and 3 bases at J, with 7 bases in the middle. DNA for the CDR3: TGCGCCAGCAGCTTGGAGGGGAACAATCAGCCCCAGCATTTT. This translates into CASSLEGNNQPQHF. Full variable domain (remainder filled in from reference TRBV5-1 and TRBJ1-5): KAGVTQTPRYLIKTRGQQVTLSCSPISGHRSVSWYQQTPGQGLQFLFEYFSETQRNKGNFPGRFSGRQFSNSRSEMNVSTLELGDSALYLCASSLEGNNQPQHFGDGTRLSIL.

The J gene is TRBJ2-3, the V gene TRBV12-3 or TRBV12-4; 8 bases map to TRBD2. CDR3 size: 15 residues. V dropped 5 bases and J dropped 2; count of bases not matched to a gene: 6. CDR3 nucleotides: TGTGCCAGCAGTCGGGGACTAGGAATCACAGATACGCAGTATTTT. Translating gives CASSRGLGITDTQYF.

The chain employs TRBV12-3 or TRBV12-4 and TRBJ2-2; D is perhaps TRBD1 (7 bases). This CDR3 has 16 residues. V was shortened by 6 bases and J by 6 bases, with 20 bases between the two germline ends. Here the CDR3 reads CASSLSQGGWAGELFF. CDR3 nucleotides: TGTGCCAGCAGCCTGAGTCAGGGGGGATGGGCCGGGGAGCTGTTTTTT.

V and J are TRBV28 and TRBJ1-4; 8 bases map to TRBD1. V shed 4 bases and J 8 bases; nucleotides not matched to a gene: 6. CDR3 length: 14 residues. The germline CDR1 and CDR2 sequences are MDHEN and SYDVKM. Written as DNA, the CDR3 is TGTGCCAGCAGTTACGGACAGGGTGTGGAAAAACTGTTTTTT. Amino acid sequence: CASSYGQGVEKLFF.

The rearrangement joins TRBV20-1 to TRBJ2-6; tentatively, D is TRBD1 (6 bases). Germline V CDR1 and CDR2: DFQATT, SNEGSKA (reference sequence). The CDR3 loop spans 17 amino acids. Trimming took off 1 base at V and 0 bases at J, with 13 bases between the two ends. Written as DNA, the CDR3 is TGCAGTGCTAGAGTTGACAGGACCCACTCTGGGGCCAACGTCCTGACTTTC. Translated, it gives CSARVDRTHSGANVLTF.

The rearrangement uses TRBV9 and TRBJ2-2; a weak D match, TRBD2 (5 bases). The V end was cut by 0 bases, the J end by 4 bases, with 7 bases between. CDR1 SGDLS and CDR2 YYNGEE come from the germline V gene. The CDR3 is 14 residues long. The CDR3 region has the DNA TGTGCCAGCAGCGTAGTAGCGTCCACCGGGGAGCTGTTTTTT. Translating it yields CASSVVASTGELFF.

V is TRBV12-3 or TRBV12-4 and J is TRBJ1-2; D is unresolved. The V end was cut by 4 bases, the J end by 0 bases, with 6 bases between. The CDR3 loop spans 13 amino acids. The CDR3 loop is CASSSETNYGYTF. DNA of the CDR3: TGTGCCAGCAGTTCGGAAACTAACTATGGCTACACCTTC.

This clonotype was counted only a few times. The genes are TRBV7-2 and TRBJ2-7; 11 positions agree with TRBD2. The V gene's germline CDR1 is SGHTA and CDR2 FQGNSA. V trimming: 6 bases; J trimming: 2 bases; junction bases outside the gene matches: 9. The CDR3 has 16 amino acids. The CDR3 loop is CASSLGTTSGTYEQYF. The CDR3 DNA follows: TGTGCCAGCAGTCTTGGTACGACTAGCGGGACCTACGAGCAGTACTTC.

The rearrangement joins TRBV7-9 to TRBJ1-5; D possibly corresponds to TRBD1 (6 bases). The CDR3 is 16 amino acids. Per germline, CDR1 SEHNR and CDR2 FQNEAQ (reference sequence). Trimming pared 5 bases from V and 3 bases from J, leaving 17 bases between. The CDR3 here is CASSKTGGQINQPQHF. The CDR3 nucleotides read TGTGCCAGCAGCAAAACGGGCGGACAGATCAATCAGCCCCAGCATTTT. The complete variable domain, with remaining parts taken from reference TRBV7-9 and TRBJ1-5, reads DTGVSQNPRHKITKRGQNVTFRCDPISEHNRLYWYRQTLGQGPEFLTYFQNEAQLEKSRLLSDRFSAERPKGSFSTLEIQRTEQGDSAMYLCASSKTGGQINQPQHFGDGTRLSIL.

This clonotype occurred once. V usage is TRBV5-6 and J usage is TRBJ1-6; TRBD1 agrees at 8 bases. There are 15 residues in the CDR3. J was trimmed by 6 bases and V by 7 bases; bases with no gene match: 9. Germline CDR1 reads SGHDT; CDR2 reads YYEEEE. DNA of the CDR3: TGTGCCAGCGGCCGGGACAGGAAGATTAATTCACCCCTCCACTTT. Its translation: CASGRDRKINSPLHF. The complete variable domain, with remaining parts taken from reference TRBV5-6 and TRBJ1-6, reads DAGVTQSPTHLIKTRGQQVTLRCSPKSGHDTVSWYQQALGQGPQFIFQYYEEEERQRGNFPDRFSGHQFPNYSSELNVNALLLGDSALYLCASGRDRKINSPLHFGNGTRLTVT.

This clonotype has just one count. The V call is TRBV12-3 or TRBV12-4, the J call TRBJ2-3; the D gene is possibly TRBD2 (6 bases). The CDR3 covers 16 residues. Trimming took off 10 bases at V and 0 bases at J, with 20 bases between the two ends. The CDR3 protein is CATNKNPGLSTDTQYF. The CDR3 DNA follows: TGTGCCACCAACAAAAATCCGGGACTTAGCACAGATACGCAGTATTTT.

The chain couples TRBV10-3 to TRBJ2-7; TRBD1 matches 8 bases. The CDR3 covers 14 residues. The V gene end was trimmed by 8 bases and the J gene end by 4 bases; junction bases not matched to a gene: 10. Per germline, CDR1 ENHRY and CDR2 SYGVKD. CDR3: CAIGDGTGLYEQYF. The CDR3 nucleotides read TGTGCCATCGGGGACGGGACAGGCCTTTACGAGCAGTACTTC.

The rearrangement joins TRBV7-9 to TRBJ2-1; D possibly corresponds to TRBD1 (6 bases). Trimming removed 0 bases from V and 5 bases from J, with 14 bases in between. Germline-derived CDR1 and CDR2 are SEHNR and FQNEAQ (reference sequence). This CDR3 is built from 16 residues. The DNA of the CDR3 is TGTGCCAGCAGCTTAGCGCGCCAGGGGCTAAACAATGAGCAGTTCTTC. It specifies CASSLARQGLNNEQFF.

This clonotype was detected many times. J is TRBJ2-2 and V is TRBV6-5; D is uncertain. Trimming shortened V by 8 bases and J by 6 bases, and 13 bases separated the two germline ends. CDR1 and CDR2 (germline): MNHEY, SVGAGI. The CDR3 totals 13 residues. The CDR3: CASGLLTPGELFF. CDR3 in DNA: TGTGCCAGCGGTTTGCTAACTCCCGGGGAGCTGTTTTTT.

The chain has TRBV20-1 and TRBJ2-3, with D possibly TRBD2 on 5 matching bases. Looked up from germline, CDR1 is DFQATT and CDR2 is SNEGSKA (reference sequence). V was clipped by 0 bases and J by 2 bases, with 12 bases between them. The CDR3 is 15 residues long. The DNA for the CDR3 is TGCAGTGCTAGAGATCTCGGGAAGACCACAGATACGCAGTATTTT. It yields the protein CSARDLGKTTDTQYF.

This clonotype was counted a few times. V gene TRBV6-6 combines with J gene TRBJ1-1, with 7 bases identical to TRBD1. Germline lookup yields CDR1 MNHNY and CDR2 SVGAGI (reference sequence). CDR3 length: 13 amino acids. The junction had 7 bases not matched to a gene; V was cut back by 5 bases and J by 7 bases. The DNA of the CDR3 is TGTGCCAGCAGTCCCACAGGGGCCATTGAAGCTTTCTTT. This translates into CASSPTGAIEAFF.

This chain joins TRBV15 and TRBJ2-7; TRBD2 matches at 14 bases. The CDR3 contains 18 residues. CDR1 and CDR2 from the germline V gene are LNHNV and YYDKDF (reference sequence). J gave up 2 bases and V 4 bases, and 10 bases lay outside the gene matches. CDR3 sequence (DNA): TGTGCCACCAGCACGGAGATTGCGACTAGCGGGAGGGCCTACGAGCAGTACTTC. Protein sequence: CATSTEIATSGRAYEQYF.

The V and J genes are TRBV29-1 and TRBJ2-5, with 8 bases that match TRBD1. The germline V gene encodes CDR1 SQVTM and CDR2 ANQGSEA. The CDR3 is made up of 15 amino acids. Trimming cost V 4 bases and J 5 bases; bases outside gene matches: 12. CDR3 sequence reads: CSVGTRTGTAETQYF. The DNA for the CDR3 is TGCAGCGTTGGTACTAGGACAGGGACTGCCGAGACCCAGTACTTC.

The gene calls are TRBV6-5 and TRBJ1-5, with 10 bases fitting TRBD1. V lost 2 bases, J lost 0 bases, and 10 bases stayed unmatched. The CDR3 extends over 19 amino acids. In germline, CDR1 is MNHEY, CDR2 SVGAGI. For the CDR3, the DNA is TGTGCCAGCAGTTACCGAGGGGACAGGGGTGTCGGTAGCAATCAGCCCCAGCATTTT. Translating it yields CASSYRGDRGVGSNQPQHF.

This clonotype appeared a single time. The V gene is TRBV20-1, the J gene TRBJ1-4, with D tentatively TRBD1 (5 bases). Between the trimmed V and J ends, which lost 4 bases and 3 bases, there was a span of 15 bases. There are 15 residues in the CDR3. Germline CDR1 and CDR2: DFQATT and SNEGSKA (reference sequence). CDR3 sequence (DNA): TGCAGTGCTATCGGTCTCGGGACCCCTAATGAAAAACTGTTTTTT. The encoded protein is CSAIGLGTPNEKLFF.

The chain joins TRBV29-1 to TRBJ1-2, with 7 bases identical to TRBD1. V gave up 3 bases and J gave up 4 bases; unmatched junction bases: 5. Germline V lookup: CDR1 SQVTM, CDR2 ANQGSEA. The CDR3 consists of 13 residues. CDR3: CSVETGTRYGYTF. In DNA, the CDR3 is TGCAGCGTTGAGACAGGGACCCGCTATGGCTACACCTTC.